A selection of T cell receptor beta chains follows, all from one sample in a study of long-term antiretroviral therapy in people with HIV. Sequenced by immunoSEQ multiplex PCR; TCRdb stores in-frame clones only, minus some. The sample yields around 29,000 clones, 80% to 90% seen once. The specimen was unsorted PBMCs, collected 3.2 years before starting antiretroviral therapy. The receptor set was obtained from a man in his fifties or sixties with HIV. Each CDR3 is given with its conserved first and last residue. Fields, in order: J gene, D gene, clone size, V gene, CDR3 protein, CDR3 DNA. The D gene is left open where the match is weak. Part of the rows lack a size; the others show once, few, many or a class for expanded clones.

TRBJ2-7 | - | - | TRBV19 | CASSSDSSYEQYF | TGTGCCAGTAGTAGCGACTCCTCCTACGAGCAGTACTTC
TRBJ2-5 | TRBD1 | - | TRBV18 | CASSPRQGETQYF | TGTGCCAGCTCACCTCGACAGGGAGAGACCCAGTACTTC
TRBJ1-5 | - | - | TRBV7-3 | CASSLSSNQPQHF | TGTGCCAGCAGCTTAAGTAGCAATCAGCCCCAGCATTTT
TRBJ2-7 | TRBD2 | - | TRBV5-1 | CASSLGGLAGGSSYEQYF | TGCGCCAGCAGCTTGGGGGGACTAGCGGGAGGCTCTTCCTACGAGCAGTACTTC
TRBJ2-3 | - | - | TRBV5-1 | CASSFVSTYYTDTQYF | TGCGCCAGCAGCTTCGTCTCGACATACTACACAGATACGCAGTATTTT
TRBJ2-7 | TRBD1 | - | TRBV5-6 | CASSLRDSSYEQYF | TGTGCCAGCAGCCTCCGGGACAGCTCCTACGAGCAGTACTTC
TRBJ1-1 | - | - | TRBV29-1 | CSVLWVSEAFF | TGCAGCGTGTTATGGGTCTCTGAAGCTTTCTTT
TRBJ2-7 | TRBD2 | once | TRBV7-2 | CASSSVTSGIFPEQYF | TGTGCCAGCAGCTCCGTTACTAGCGGGATCTTCCCCGAGCAGTACTTC
TRBJ2-5 | TRBD1 | - | TRBV5-1 | CASSQTGGQETQYF | TGCGCCAGCAGCCAGACAGGGGGCCAAGAGACCCAGTACTTC
TRBJ2-1 | - | - | TRBV6-6 | CASTGDFGQFF | TGTGCCAGCACCGGGGACTTTGGGCAGTTCTTC
TRBJ2-7 | - | - | TRBV4-1 | CASSQRESGISYEQYF | TGCGCCAGCAGCCAGCGCGAATCAGGGATTTCCTACGAGCAGTACTTC
TRBJ2-3 | - | - | TRBV12-5 | CASGLIGSDTQYF | TGTGCTAGTGGTTTGATAGGGTCTGATACGCAGTATTTT
TRBJ1-2 | - | few | TRBV6-4 | CASSDGAANYGYTF | TGTGCCAGCAGTGACGGGGCAGCTAACTATGGCTACACCTTC